This T cell receptor beta chain derives from a study of T-cell reconstitution after alpha-beta-depleted transplantation in children. Study-level findings and limits: Several hundred expanded graft clones reportedly supplied alpha-beta T cells about two months after transplant.

As it was prepared, the TCRbeta library received unique molecular identifiers. TCRdb ran MiXCR on the PCR reads and lists one entry per CDR3 protein. The sample shows around 580,000 distinct CDR3 sequences, roughly 27% of them seen only once. This clonotype has at least ten counts. Its antigen is not known. This TCR was recovered from a boy less than two years old with Wiskott-Aldrich syndrome, due to receive a stem cell transplant. This specimen consisted of PBMCs, obtained before TCRalphabeta/CD19-depleted stem cell transplant.

The CDR3, as DNA: TGCGCCAGCGCGACTAACCAAGAGACCCAGTACTTC. Encoded protein: CASATNQETQYF. The rearrangement joins TRBV5-1 to TRBJ2-5, with D maybe TRBD2 (5 bases). The CDR3 is 12 residues long. Trimming took 7 bases from V and 0 from J, leaving 7 bases between them. Germline V CDR1 and CDR2: SGHRS, YFSETQ.